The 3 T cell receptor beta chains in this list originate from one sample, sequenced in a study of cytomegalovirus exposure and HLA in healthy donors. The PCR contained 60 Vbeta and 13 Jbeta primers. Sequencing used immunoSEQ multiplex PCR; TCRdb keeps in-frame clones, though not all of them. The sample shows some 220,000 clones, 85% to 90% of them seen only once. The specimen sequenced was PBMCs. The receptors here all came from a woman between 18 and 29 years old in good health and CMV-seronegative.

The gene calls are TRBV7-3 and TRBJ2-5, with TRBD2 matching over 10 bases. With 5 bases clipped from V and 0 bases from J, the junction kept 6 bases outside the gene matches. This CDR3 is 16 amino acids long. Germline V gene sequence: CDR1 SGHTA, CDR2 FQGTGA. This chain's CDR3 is CASSATSGIYQETQYF. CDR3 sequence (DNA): TGTGCCAGCAGCGCCACTAGCGGGATTTACCAAGAGACCCAGTACTTC. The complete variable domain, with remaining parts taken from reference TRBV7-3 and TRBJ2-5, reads GAGVSQTPSNKVTEKGKYVELRCDPISGHTALYWYRQSLGQGPEFLIYFQGTGAADDSGLPNDRFFAVRPEGSVSTLKIQRTERGDSAVYLCASSATSGIYQETQYFGPGTRLLVL.

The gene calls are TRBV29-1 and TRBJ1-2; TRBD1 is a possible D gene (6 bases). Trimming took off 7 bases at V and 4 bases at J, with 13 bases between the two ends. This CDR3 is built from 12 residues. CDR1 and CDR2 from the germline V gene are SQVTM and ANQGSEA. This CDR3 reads CSGEKQGYGYTF. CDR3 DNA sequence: TGCAGCGGGGAAAAACAGGGCTATGGCTACACCTTC.

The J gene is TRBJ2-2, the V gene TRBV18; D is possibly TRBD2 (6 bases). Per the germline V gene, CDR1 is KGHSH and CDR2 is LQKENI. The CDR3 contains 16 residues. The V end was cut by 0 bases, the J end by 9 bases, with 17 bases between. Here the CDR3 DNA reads TGTGCCAGCTCACCACCTCGCGGACTACCCGCCAGGGAGCTGTTTTTT. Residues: CASSPPRGLPARELFF.